Given below is one T cell receptor beta chain in context. The entry originates in a study of technical replicates of blood from a handful of donors. Using immunoSEQ multiplex PCR, the repertoire was profiled, and TCRdb retains in-frame clones only, with some absent. Of tens of thousands of clones in the sample, 93% are singletons; the top ten hold approximately 0.22%. J was trimmed by 2 bases and V by 2 bases; bases with no gene match: 15. The CDR3 contains 19 residues. CDR1 is SGHTA, CDR2 FQGNSA, per germline. The V gene is TRBV7-2, the J gene TRBJ2-1, with TRBD2 matching over 7 bases. This TCR came from a human donor in good health. Sequencing was carried out using T cells isolated from PBMCs. Written as DNA, the CDR3 is TGTGCCAGCAGCTTACGGCATGGATCCCTAGCGGTTACCTACAATGAGCAGTTCTTC. This translates into CASSLRHGSLAVTYNEQFF.